This T cell receptor beta chain was documented in a study of identifying expanded T cells in peripheral blood. The repertoire was sequenced with immunoSEQ multiplex PCR; TCRdb's copy has only in-frame clones and lacks some. The data show more than 85,000 clones, roughly 90% seen once. The germline V gene encodes CDR1 SEHNR and CDR2 FQNEAQ (reference sequence). The CDR3 consists of 14 residues. V gave up 5 bases and J gave up 1 base; unmatched junction bases: 2. The chain links TRBV7-9 to TRBJ1-5; 7 bases match TRBD1. The origin of this receptor is a person aged 18 to 70 in good health. Sequenced input: blood. The CDR3 region is CASSQQGSNQPQHF. CDR3 sequence (DNA): TGTGCCAGCAGCCAACAGGGGAGCAATCAGCCCCAGCATTTT.